The rows below give T cell receptor beta chains drawn from one sample of a study of metastatic and nonmetastatic thyroid tumors. TCRdb re-called the PCR reads via MiXCR. The sample lists 20,000 to 25,000 clones, around 16% seen once, with more than 9% in the top ten. Sequencing was done on a sample of tumor tissue. These receptors came from a female donor with papillary thyroid cancer or a benign thyroid nodule (not recorded which). Some clones in this sample may be carry-over from other donors' samples. Both conserved end residues are trimmed from each CDR3.

TRBV19	TRBJ1-5	ASSIPISNQPQH
TRBV5-1	TRBJ2-5	ASSRTSGQETQY
TRBV9	TRBJ1-1	ASSKTGRPEAF
TRBV24-1	TRBJ1-1	ATQGPEAEAF
TRBV4-2	TRBJ2-7	ASSQFRDISYEQY
TRBV7-9	TRBJ2-5	ASSLSLAGGGETQY
TRBV6-2/TRBV6-3	TRBJ2-1	ASSKNRDPNEQF
TRBV7-9	TRBJ2-7	ASSLGGTYEQY
TRBV19	TRBJ1-2	ASSTQDRVVKGYT
TRBV6-2/TRBV6-3	TRBJ2-7	ASSYSPLLGSYEQY
TRBV29-1	TRBJ2-5	SVEKELETQY
TRBV7-2	TRBJ1-2	ASSSGAGNYGYT
TRBV7-3	TRBJ2-1	ASSSGRGPGGRNEQF
TRBV20-1	TRBJ1-2	SARAFGQGPGRYYGYT
TRBV6-1	TRBJ1-4	ASSSPTSGTHEKLF
TRBV20-1	TRBJ1-2	SAPRQEAFYGYT
TRBV11-1	TRBJ1-1	ASSLGGGMPGENTEAF
TRBV20-1	TRBJ2-1	SAGGTSGSAGNEQF
TRBV29-1	TRBJ2-4	SVYRTAAKNIQY
TRBV28	TRBJ1-2	SSSLGDRADGYT
TRBV20-1	TRBJ2-1	SASPSGGPNYNEQF
TRBV20-1	TRBJ1-2	SARYRQVQGYVYT
TRBV20-1	TRBJ1-5	SANPGSSNQPQH
TRBV10-1	TRBJ2-7	ASSESAGTGSEQY